Presented here are 28 T cell receptor beta chains from one specimen sequenced in a study of T cell changes during pregnancy in multiple sclerosis. Produced via immunoSEQ multiplex PCR; TCRdb's table is partial and in-frame only. The sample includes about 21,000 clones, nearly 90% of them seen just once. Sequencing used CD8+ T cells from peripheral blood mononuclear cells, obtained in the second trimester of pregnancy. All receptors come from a female donor in good health, enrolled as a control in a pregnancy study.

V usage is TRBV4-2 and J usage is TRBJ2-7; 7 bases map to TRBD1. V lost 5 bases to trimming and J lost 3 bases; unmatched junction nucleotides: 7. This CDR3 spans 14 amino acids. Germline CDR1 reads LGHNA; CDR2 reads YNFKEQ. For the CDR3, the DNA is TGTGCCAGCAGCGACACAGGGGTTAGCTACGAGCAGTACTTC. Encoded protein: CASSDTGVSYEQYF.

The chain carries TRBV7-9 and TRBJ2-7, with a tentative D call TRBD2 (5 bases). The CDR3 has 18 residues. Trimming took 0 bases from V and 1 from J, leaving 19 bases between them. Germline loops: CDR1 SEHNR, CDR2 FQNEAQ (reference sequence). CDR3 nucleotides: TGTGCCAGCAGCTTAGCCCTCGGTGTCGGTAGCGAATCCTACGAGCAGTACTTC. The encoded protein is CASSLALGVGSESYEQYF.

V usage is TRBV5-1 and J usage is TRBJ2-6, with D tentatively TRBD2 (5 bases). CDR3 length equals 16 residues. CDR1 and CDR2 from the germline V gene are SGHRS and YFSETQ. V lost 6 bases and J lost 0, with 13 bases in between. The CDR3 sequence is CASNLAGPSGANVLTF. The CDR3 DNA sequence: TGCGCCAGCAATCTTGCGGGCCCCTCTGGGGCCAACGTCCTGACTTTC.

This sequence joins TRBV11-1 and TRBJ2-5; 8 nucleotides match TRBD1. Per the germline V gene, CDR1 is SGHAT and CDR2 is FQDESV (reference sequence). Unmatched junction bases numbered 8, after V lost 3 bases and J lost 5 bases. The CDR3 runs 15 residues. CDR3 nucleotides: TGTGCCAGCAGCTTGTATACAGGGGGATCGGAGACCCAGTACTTC. Protein sequence: CASSLYTGGSETQYF.

The chain is built from TRBV7-9 and TRBJ1-4, with 7 bases aligning to TRBD1. The CDR3 loop spans 16 amino acids. The V gene's germline CDR1 is SEHNR and CDR2 FQNEAQ (reference sequence). V dropped 5 bases and J dropped 8; count of bases not matched to a gene: 14. DNA for the CDR3: TGTGCCAGCAGCCTAATCGACAGGGCGGCGAGGGAAAAACTGTTTTTT. Translation: CASSLIDRAAREKLFF.

The genes are TRBV10-1 and TRBJ2-2, with TRBD2 matching 9 bases. V shed 5 bases and J 6 bases; nucleotides not matched to a gene: 10. CDR3 length equals 16 residues. Germline lookup yields CDR1 WNHNN and CDR2 SYGVQD (reference sequence). CDR3 loop: CASSPSVGLASGELFF. The CDR3 DNA reads as TGCGCCAGCAGTCCTTCGGTGGGACTAGCCTCCGGGGAGCTGTTTTTT.

V usage is TRBV28 and J usage is TRBJ2-1, with 7 bases matching TRBD1. Unmatched junction bases numbered 4, after V lost 5 bases and J lost 0 bases. The germline gives CDR1 MDHEN, CDR2 SYDVKM. This CDR3 contains 15 residues. CDR3 amino acids: CASSGQVGSYNEQFF. The CDR3 nucleotides read TGTGCCAGCAGTGGACAGGTTGGCTCCTACAATGAGCAGTTCTTC. Full variable domain (rest looked up from reference TRBV28 and TRBJ2-1): DVKVTQSSRYLVKRTGEKVFLECVQDMDHENMFWYRQDPGLGLRLIYFSYDVKMKEKGDIPEGYSVSREKKERFSLILESASTNQTSMYLCASSGQVGSYNEQFFGPGTRLTVL.

The chain joins TRBV28 to TRBJ1-5, with D uncertain. There are 14 residues in the CDR3. V was cut by 6 bases and J by 1 base, with 10 bases left in between. Germline CDR1 MDHEN, CDR2 SYDVKM. This chain's CDR3 is CASSPPLSNQPQHF. In DNA, the CDR3 is TGTGCCAGCAGCCCCCCCCTAAGCAATCAGCCCCAGCATTTT.

The CDR3 DNA is TGCGCCAGCACAGTTGCTGGGACAGGGGATGAGCAGTTCTTC. Amino acids: CASTVAGTGDEQFF. J is TRBJ2-1 and V is TRBV5-1; 10 bases align to TRBD1. V gave up 6 bases and J gave up 8 bases; unmatched junction bases: 8. CDR1 is SGHRS and CDR2 is YFSETQ in the germline V gene. The CDR3 has 14 amino acids.

This chain connects TRBV4-1 to TRBJ1-1; 8 bases match TRBD1. The CDR3 is made up of 12 amino acids. Germline-derived CDR1 and CDR2 are MGHRA and YSYEKL. J gave up 8 bases and V 4 bases, and 3 bases lay outside the gene matches. The CDR3 DNA reads TGCGCCAGCAGCCCCGGACAGGGAGAAGCTTTCTTT. Translation gives CASSPGQGEAFF.

The chain carries TRBV29-1 and TRBJ2-2, with D perhaps TRBD1 (6 bases). CDR3 length: 13 residues. CDR1 is SQVTM and CDR2 is ANQGSEA in the germline V gene. Trimming took off 6 bases at V and 1 base at J, with 9 bases between the two ends. In nucleotides, the CDR3 is TGCAGCGTGCCGGGACAGAACACCGGGGAGCTGTTTTTT. This encodes CSVPGQNTGELFF.

Here the CDR3 reads CASSLTGESHPQFF. CDR3 sequence (DNA): TGTGCCAGCAGTTTAACGGGGGAGTCTCACCCGCAGTTCTTC. The rearrangement uses TRBV27 and TRBJ2-1; weak D call: TRBD2 (6 bases). Germline lookup yields CDR1 MNHEY and CDR2 SMNVEV (reference sequence). The CDR3 loop spans 14 amino acids. The V end was cut by 2 bases, the J end by 12 bases, with 17 bases between.

The chain joins TRBV5-1 to TRBJ2-7, with TRBD1 matching 9 bases. From germline, CDR1 is SGHRS and CDR2 YFSETQ. The CDR3 runs 15 residues. V shed 5 bases and J 4 bases; nucleotides not matched to a gene: 10. The CDR3 is CASSYYPGQGYEQYF. The CDR3 nucleotides are TGCGCCAGCAGTTACTATCCGGGACAGGGTTACGAGCAGTACTTC.

The chain employs TRBV7-8 and TRBJ2-1, with TRBD2 matching 10 bases. V shed 8 bases and J 9 bases; nucleotides not matched to a gene: 16. Germline CDR1 and CDR2: SGHVS and FQNEAQ. The CDR3 totals 16 residues. The CDR3 sequence is CASGVLVAGGDGEQFF. The CDR3 nucleotides are TGTGCCAGCGGAGTCTTGGTAGCGGGAGGCGATGGTGAGCAGTTCTTC.

The V gene is TRBV10-2, the J gene TRBJ1-6; no clear D. The germline V gene has CDR1 WSHSY and CDR2 SAAADI. The CDR3 is made up of 15 amino acids. V lost 3 bases to trimming and J lost 6 bases, with 12 bases between them. CDR3 nucleotide sequence: TGCGCCAGCAGTGAAGACTATTTTCTTAATTCACCCCTCCACTTT. Encoded protein: CASSEDYFLNSPLHF.

The chain links TRBV2 to TRBJ1-2, with a possible D match to TRBD1 (5 bases). Trimming cost V 10 bases and J 8 bases, with 23 bases left between them. CDR1 is SNHLY and CDR2 is FYNNEI in the germline V gene. The CDR3 is made up of 14 amino acids. CDR3 sequence: CATVPGLSTRGYTF. CDR3 DNA sequence: TGTGCCACCGTACCGGGACTGAGCACTCGGGGCTACACCTTC.

V is TRBV14 and J is TRBJ2-1; possibly TRBD1 for D (5 bases). The ends were cut back, 2 bases at V and 5 bases at J, with 19 bases in the middle. This CDR3 is 17 amino acids long. The germline V gene has CDR1 SGHDN and CDR2 FVKESK. CDR3 amino acids: CASSQKQRGMWDNEQFF. CDR3 nucleotide sequence: TGTGCCAGCAGCCAAAAGCAAAGGGGAATGTGGGACAATGAGCAGTTCTTC.

This clone occurred a few times. The rearrangement uses TRBV6-4 and TRBJ1-1; a possible D gene is TRBD1 (5 bases). V lost 6 bases and J 2 bases, leaving 10 bases between the germline ends. Germline V lookup: CDR1 MRHNA, CDR2 SNTAGT. CDR3 length: 13 residues. CDR3 in amino acids: CASSPGENTEAFF. CDR3 bases: TGTGCCAGCAGCCCGGGGGAAAACACTGAAGCTTTCTTT.

This clone has a handful of counts. The chain has TRBV9 and TRBJ1-1, with D uncertain. In germline, CDR1 is SGDLS, CDR2 YYNGEE. The CDR3 extends over 15 amino acids. With 4 bases removed from V and 0 bases from J, the gap between germline ends came to 13 bases. CDR3 sequence (DNA): TGTGCCAGCAGCCCCGTGGAGTACATGAACACTGAAGCTTTCTTT. It specifies CASSPVEYMNTEAFF.

The chain carries TRBV28 and TRBJ2-7; maybe TRBD1 (6 bases). Trimming removed 3 bases from V and 2 bases from J, with 14 bases in between. This CDR3 has 15 amino acids. From germline, CDR1 is MDHEN and CDR2 SYDVKM. The CDR3 reads CASSFEGTIPYEQYF. In nucleotides, the CDR3 is TGTGCCAGCAGTTTCGAGGGGACAATACCCTACGAGCAGTACTTC. Together with reference TRBV28 and TRBJ2-7, the CDR3 gives the full variable domain: DVKVTQSSRYLVKRTGEKVFLECVQDMDHENMFWYRQDPGLGLRLIYFSYDVKMKEKGDIPEGYSVSREKKERFSLILESASTNQTSMYLCASSFEGTIPYEQYFGPGTRLTVT.

The J gene is TRBJ1-5, the V gene TRBV5-4; perhaps TRBD1 as D (6 bases). The CDR3 has 15 amino acids. V lost 4 bases, J lost 3 bases, and 14 bases lay in between. CDR1 and CDR2 from the germline V gene are SGHNT and YYREEE (reference sequence). CDR3 nucleotides: TGTGCCAGCAGCGCCTACGGGACACCCAATCAGCCCCAGCATTTT. This codes for CASSAYGTPNQPQHF.

The chain links TRBV20-1 to TRBJ2-1; possible D gene TRBD1, 6 bases. Germline V gene data show CDR1 as DFQATT and CDR2 as SNEGSKA (reference sequence). This CDR3 contains 11 residues. The ends were cut back, 8 bases at V and 9 bases at J, with 14 bases in the middle. This chain's CDR3 is CSPNRDLEQFF. CDR3 nucleotide sequence: TGCAGTCCTAACAGGGATCTTGAGCAGTTCTTC.

The J gene is TRBJ2-1, the V gene TRBV6-4; 8 nucleotides line up with TRBD2. Germline-derived CDR1 and CDR2 are MRHNA and SNTAGT. The J segment lost 5 bases and the V segment lost 0 bases, leaving 6 bases of the junction unmatched. This CDR3 has 16 amino acids. CDR3 coding DNA: TGTGCCAGCAGTGACTCTGCGGGAGGAGGAAACAATGAGCAGTTCTTC. It is translated as CASSDSAGGGNNEQFF.

This chain joins TRBV19 and TRBJ2-1; 8 nucleotides align to TRBD2. The germline V gene encodes CDR1 LNHDA and CDR2 SQIVND (reference sequence). The CDR3 spans 16 residues. Unmatched junction bases numbered 6, after V lost 5 bases and J lost 0 bases. Here the CDR3 DNA reads TGTGCCAGTAGTCTAAGCGGGGGAGGCTCCTACAATGAGCAGTTCTTC. Protein sequence: CASSLSGGGSYNEQFF.

The chain joins TRBV27 to TRBJ2-3, with 8 bases matching TRBD1. The CDR3 is made up of 16 amino acids. Germline lookup yields CDR1 MNHEY and CDR2 SMNVEV (reference sequence). The V gene end was trimmed by 2 bases and the J gene end by 5 bases; junction bases not matched to a gene: 9. The CDR3 region has the DNA TGTGCCAGCAGTTTAACGAGGCAGGGGGCGGGAGATACGCAGTATTTT. Translated: CASSLTRQGAGDTQYF.

Only a few counts were recorded for this clone. V gene TRBV7-3 combines with J gene TRBJ2-7; 7 bases fit TRBD2. Germline assignment: CDR1 SGHTA and CDR2 FQGTGA. This CDR3 spans 15 amino acids. V dropped 2 bases and J dropped 3; count of bases not matched to a gene: 7. CDR3 sequence: CASSLGKAGVYEQYF. CDR3 coding DNA: TGTGCCAGCAGCTTAGGGAAGGCGGGGGTCTACGAGCAGTACTTC.

V is TRBV6-5 and J is TRBJ2-5; D is perhaps TRBD1 (7 bases). Looked up from germline, CDR1 is MNHEY and CDR2 is SVGAGI. The CDR3 spans 15 residues. Deletions cut 6 bases from V and 1 base from J, with 15 bases between. The DNA for the CDR3 is TGTGCCAGCAGAACCAGGGGGGCTAGCCAAGAGACCCAGTACTTC. This translates into CASRTRGASQETQYF.

The V gene is TRBV7-9, the J gene TRBJ2-1; 12 nucleotides agree with TRBD2. Trimming took 3 bases from V and 8 from J; bases not matched to a gene: 11. CDR1 and CDR2 (germline): SEHNR, FQNEAQ (reference sequence). The CDR3 runs 17 residues. CDR3 residues: CASSFQPTSGRRDEQFF. The CDR3 nucleotides read TGTGCCAGCAGCTTCCAGCCTACTAGCGGGAGGAGGGATGAGCAGTTCTTC.